Presented here are 4 T cell receptor beta chains from one specimen sequenced in a study of blood T cell repertoires in COVID-19. Clones were sequenced by immunoSEQ multiplex PCR, and TCRdb holds only the in-frame ones, with some missing. The sample records 110,000 to 150,000 clones, 84% being singletons. Sequencing was done on a sample of peripheral blood. These receptors came from a man aged 55 to 70 with active or convalescent COVID-19.

This clone was recorded only once. The CDR3 loop reads CASSWIDRVSGANVLTF. The CDR3 DNA is TGTGCCAGCAGCTGGATCGACAGGGTCTCTGGGGCCAACGTCCTGACTTTC. This chain joins TRBV7-9 and TRBJ2-6; 7 nucleotides match TRBD1. This CDR3 spans 17 amino acids. CDR1 is SEHNR, CDR2 FQNEAQ, per germline (reference sequence). The ends lost 4 bases at V and 0 bases at J; junction bases unmatched: 6.

The chain uses TRBV7-2 and TRBJ2-3, with D perhaps matching TRBD1 (6 bases). The germline CDR1 and CDR2 sequences are SGHTA and FQGNSA. V lost 6 bases and J 7 bases, leaving 26 bases between the germline ends. This CDR3 is built from 17 residues. The CDR3 sequence: CASSEGSGAGRGYTQYF. For the CDR3, the DNA is TGTGCCAGCAGTGAAGGGTCAGGGGCGGGTCGTGGATATACGCAGTATTTT.

This clone has just one count. The V gene is TRBV5-1, the J gene TRBJ2-7; TRBD1 matches at 9 bases. The J segment lost 2 bases and the V segment lost 4 bases, leaving 4 bases of the junction unmatched. Germline values: CDR1 SGHRS, CDR2 YFSETQ. The CDR3 extends over 14 amino acids. CDR3 region: CASSADRGAYEQYF. CDR3 sequence (DNA): TGCGCCAGCAGCGCGGACAGGGGTGCCTACGAGCAGTACTTC. Together with reference TRBV5-1 and TRBJ2-7, the CDR3 gives the full variable domain: KAGVTQTPRYLIKTRGQQVTLSCSPISGHRSVSWYQQTPGQGLQFLFEYFSETQRNKGNFPGRFSGRQFSNSRSEMNVSTLELGDSALYLCASSADRGAYEQYFGPGTRLTVT.

The chain links TRBV5-8 to TRBJ2-7, with D perhaps matching TRBD2 (6 bases). The CDR3 has 15 residues. Trimming took 4 bases from V and 3 from J, leaving 17 bases between them. Germline CDR1 is SGHTS and CDR2 is YDEGEE. CDR3 residues: CASSLRSGASYEQYF. CDR3 nucleotides: TGTGCCAGCAGCCTCCGGTCGGGAGCCAGCTACGAGCAGTACTTC.